This is a list of T cell receptor beta chains from one sample in a study of CD8+CD57+ T cells in acquired aplastic anemia. MiXCR, run by TCRdb on the reads, gives a single entry per CDR3 protein. The sample contains hundreds of thousands of distinct CDR3 sequences, less than 35% of which appear only once. The sequenced sample was sorted CD4+, CD8+, or CD8+CD57+ T cells (not recorded which) from PBMCs. Source of these receptors: a human donor with aplastic anemia. CDR3s include the opening cysteine and the closing phenylalanine or tryptophan. Fields, in order: V gene, clone size, J gene, D gene, CDR3 protein, CDR3 DNA. D genes are given only for firm matches. Clone size is given for some rows only: seen once, a few or many times, or a class if the clone is expanded.

TRBV10-3,NA,TRBJ1-1,TRBD1,CASRQGANTEAFF,TGTGCCAGCAGACAGGGGGCGAACACTGAAGCTTTCTTT
TRBV19,few,TRBJ2-1,TRBD2,CASSIGGSYLYEQFF,TGTGCCAGTAGTATCGGGGGGAGTTATCTCTATGAGCAGTTCTTC
TRBV25-1,NA,TRBJ1-6,NA,CASSDLGEIASPLHF,TGTGCCAGCAGTGACTTAGGGGAGATAGCCTCACCCCTCCACTTT
TRBV12-3/TRBV12-4,many,TRBJ1-2,TRBD1,CASRDRDSYGYTF,TGTGCCAGCAGGGACCGGGACAGCTATGGCTACACCTTC
TRBV15,NA,TRBJ1-6,NA,CATSSVGRGNSPLHF,TGTGCCACCAGCAGCGTAGGTAGGGGGAATTCACCCCTCCACTTT
TRBV15,NA,TRBJ1-5,NA,CATSNGGGNQPQHF,TGTGCCACCAGCAACGGGGGGGGCAATCAGCCCCAGCATTTT
TRBV10-3,many,TRBJ2-7,NA,CAISGTSGYEQYF,TGTGCCATCAGCGGGACCTCGGGCTACGAGCAGTACTTC
TRBV28,few,TRBJ1-1,TRBD1,CASSAPGQVNTEAFF,TGTGCCAGCAGCGCGCCGGGACAGGTGAACACTGAAGCTTTCTTT
TRBV20-1,NA,TRBJ2-1,TRBD2,CSAGVGGTANEQFF,TGCAGCGCAGGTGTGGGGGGGACGGCCAATGAGCAGTTCTTC
TRBV9,many,TRBJ2-7,TRBD1,CASSVSGQGEQYF,TGTGCCAGCAGCGTATCCGGACAGGGAGAGCAGTACTTC
TRBV15,NA,TRBJ1-4,TRBD1,CATSRGQGVLEKLFF,TGTGCCACCAGCAGAGGACAGGGGGTACTTGAAAAACTGTTTTTT
TRBV6-1,NA,TRBJ1-1,NA,CASSAIRGSYTEAFF,TGTGCCAGCAGCGCAATTAGGGGGAGTTACACTGAAGCTTTCTTT
TRBV4-3,many,TRBJ1-6,NA,CASSQVETLGSPLHF,TGCGCCAGCAGCCAAGTGGAGACCTTGGGTTCACCCCTCCACTTT
TRBV12-3/TRBV12-4,NA,TRBJ1-1,NA,CASSFTDTEAFF,TGTGCCAGCAGTTTCACGGACACTGAAGCTTTCTTT
TRBV7-3,few,TRBJ2-2,TRBD2,CASSLPGGETGELFF,TGTGCCAGCAGCTTGCCGGGAGGAGAGACCGGGGAGCTGTTTTTT
TRBV6-1,NA,TRBJ1-4,NA,CASIPRGNEKLFF,TGTGCCAGCATCCCGAGGGGAAATGAAAAACTGTTTTTT
TRBV5-4,few,TRBJ2-7,TRBD2,CASSPELAGAEQYF,TGTGCCAGCAGCCCGGAGCTAGCGGGAGCCGAGCAGTACTTC
TRBV2,NA,TRBJ2-7,TRBD2,CASRLWTSGEPKTYEQYF,TGTGCCAGCAGACTCTGGACTAGCGGGGAGCCGAAAACCTACGAGCAGTACTTC
TRBV11-2,many,TRBJ1-2,TRBD1,CASSLSTTGGGYGYTF,TGTGCCAGCAGCTTATCCACGACAGGGGGTGGCTATGGCTACACCTTC